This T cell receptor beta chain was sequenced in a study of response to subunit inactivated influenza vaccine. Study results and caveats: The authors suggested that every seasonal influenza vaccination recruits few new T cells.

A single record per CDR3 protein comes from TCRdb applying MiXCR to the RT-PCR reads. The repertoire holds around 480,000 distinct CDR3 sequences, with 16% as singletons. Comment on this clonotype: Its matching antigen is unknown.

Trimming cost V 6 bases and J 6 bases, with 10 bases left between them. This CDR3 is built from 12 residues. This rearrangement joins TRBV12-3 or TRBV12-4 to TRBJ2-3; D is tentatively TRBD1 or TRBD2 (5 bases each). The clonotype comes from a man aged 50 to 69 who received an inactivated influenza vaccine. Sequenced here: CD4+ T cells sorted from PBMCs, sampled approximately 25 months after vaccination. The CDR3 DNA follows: TGTGCCAGCAGCTCCTGGGGGGATACGCAGTATTTT. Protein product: CASSSWGDTQYF.